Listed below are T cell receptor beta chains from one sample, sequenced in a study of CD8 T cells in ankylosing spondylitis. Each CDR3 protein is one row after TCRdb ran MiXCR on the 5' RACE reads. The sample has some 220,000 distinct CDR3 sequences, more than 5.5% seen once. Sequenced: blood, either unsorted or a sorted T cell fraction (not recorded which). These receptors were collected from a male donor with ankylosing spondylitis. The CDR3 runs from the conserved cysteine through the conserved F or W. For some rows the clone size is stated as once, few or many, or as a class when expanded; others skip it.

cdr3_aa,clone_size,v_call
CSAQGPPEDTQYF,-,TRBV20-1
CASSYPGLAGATDTQYF,many,TRBV7-2
CACKGQTKETQYF,few,TRBV2
CASSLRTSGREETQYF,many,TRBV7-9
CASSLDRVPSYEQYF,many,TRBV12-3/TRBV12-4
CASSQENVRGTPTTNEKLFF,few,TRBV4-2
CATLGAGSRDEQFF,few,TRBV19
CASSAGGQETQYF,many,TRBV7-9
CASSSGTEPYSPLHF,few,TRBV12-3/TRBV12-4
CASSSRTRIEAFF,few,TRBV7-9
CASSPWYEQYF,many,TRBV2
CASSFTGGYLNTEAFF,many,TRBV11-2
CAWSVGGRVQDTQYF,many,TRBV30